Below are 21 T cell receptor beta chains sequenced from a single sample in a study of cytomegalovirus exposure and HLA in healthy donors (dated by TCRdb to about 2017). Library prep was done by the immunoSEQ multiplex PCR assay. A mixture of 60 forward primers for TCR Vbeta segments and 13 reverse primers for TCR Jbeta segments was used in the multiplex PCR. In its TCRdb copy, this immuneACCESS table keeps in-frame sequences only and misses some clones. Where compared with another copy, unresolved V genes explain less than half of these, and the others have no known cause. Within this sample are roughly 200,000 clones, with around 75% of them counted one time only. The top ten constitute just under 3% of the sample. Sequencing was carried out using PBMCs. The origin of the receptors is a male donor in good health and CMV-seronegative.

The chain is built from TRBV7-9 and TRBJ2-7; 7 bases are a match to TRBD2. This CDR3 has 11 amino acids. The germline gives CDR1 SEHNR, CDR2 FQNEAQ (reference sequence). Here the CDR3 reads CSTSVSYEQYF. The CDR3, as DNA: TGTTCCACTAGCGTTTCCTACGAGCAGTACTTC.

This chain links TRBV4-2 with TRBJ2-1, with 9 bases matching TRBD2. V shed 0 bases, J shed 6 bases, and the junction held 15 bases outside the gene matches. The CDR3 covers 19 residues. Germline V gene sequence: CDR1 LGHNA, CDR2 YNFKEQ. CDR3 bases: TGTGCCAGCAGCCAAGAAATAGGGAGGGCTAGCGGGAATCGCAATGAGCAGTTCTTC. Encoded protein: CASSQEIGRASGNRNEQFF.

This clone was observed a handful of times. CDR3 protein: CASRPGFSGNTIYF. The CDR3 DNA sequence: TGTGCCAGCAGGCCAGGGTTCTCTGGAAACACCATATATTTT. The V call is TRBV6-5, the J call TRBJ1-3; weak D call: TRBD1 (5 bases). The CDR3 is 14 residues long. Germline assignment: CDR1 MNHEY and CDR2 SVGAGI. The germline V and J ends were trimmed by 6 bases and 0 bases, with 9 bases remaining between them.

In its sample, this clone was seen a few times. This sequence joins TRBV27 and TRBJ2-7, with 9 bases identical to TRBD1. CDR1 is MNHEY, CDR2 SMNVEV, per germline (reference sequence). The V gene end was trimmed by 5 bases and the J gene end by 0 bases; junction bases not matched to a gene: 5. The CDR3 has 15 residues. The CDR3, as DNA: TGTGCCAGCAGTCTGGGGACAGGGCCCTCCTACGAGCAGTACTTC. Its translation: CASSLGTGPSYEQYF.

The chain joins TRBV19 to TRBJ2-5, with 7 nucleotides matching TRBD1. The J call may be faulty, since TRBJ2-7 better matches the DNA end. CDR3 size: 14 residues. From germline, CDR1 is LNHDA and CDR2 SQIVND (reference sequence). This CDR3 reads CASSPQGVRYEQYF. The CDR3 DNA reads as TGTGCCAGTAGCCCCCAGGGGGTAAGGTACGAGCAGTACTTC.

V and J are TRBV7-3 and TRBJ2-3; TRBD2 aligns across 7 bases. Germline CDR1 is SGHTA and CDR2 is FQGTGA. CDR3 length: 17 residues. J lost 3 bases, V lost 1 base, and 10 bases had no gene match. The CDR3, as DNA: TGTGCCAGCAGCTTAATCGGCGGGGGTCGGCGAACAGATACGCAGTATTTT. Translation gives CASSLIGGGRRTDTQYF.

CDR3 in amino acids: CASSHRGYGNQPQHF. DNA for the CDR3: TGTGCCAGCAGTCACAGGGGGTACGGCAATCAGCCCCAGCATTTT. The J gene is TRBJ1-5, the V gene TRBV6-5; 8 positions agree with TRBD1. Germline assignment: CDR1 MNHEY and CDR2 SVGAGI. V was clipped by 5 bases and J by 2 bases; unmatched bases: 5. The CDR3 loop spans 15 amino acids.

The rearrangement links TRBV28 to TRBJ2-5; 7 bases map to TRBD2. Germline V gene lookup returns CDR1 MDHEN and CDR2 SYDVKM. The V segment lost 8 bases and the J segment 8 bases; nucleotides outside the gene matches: 14. This CDR3 has 14 amino acids. The CDR3: CASLSLSGTPTQYF. For the CDR3, the DNA is TGTGCCAGCCTATCTTTGAGCGGGACCCCAACCCAGTACTTC.

The chain recombines TRBV30 with TRBJ1-1; no firm D call. Germline CDR1 GTSNPN, CDR2 SVGIG (reference sequence). V was pared by 4 bases and J by 6 bases, with 12 bases between. This CDR3 region has 12 residues. CDR3 in DNA: TGTGCCTGGAAAATCTGGGAGGCTGAAGCTTTCTTT. Amino acids: CAWKIWEAEAFF.

The chain uses TRBV4-2 and TRBJ2-7, with D uncertain. Germline V gives CDR1 LGHNA, CDR2 YNFKEQ. The CDR3 is 12 residues long. The V end was cut by 0 bases, the J end by 5 bases, with 5 bases between. The CDR3 DNA reads as TGTGCCAGCAGCCAAGATATCGACGAGCAGTACTTC. Translated, it gives CASSQDIDEQYF.

The chain recombines TRBV6-1 with TRBJ1-5; possibly TRBD1 for D (6 bases). V dropped 10 bases and J dropped 16 bases, with 23 bases sitting between them. CDR3 length: 12 residues. The germline V gene has CDR1 MNHNS and CDR2 SASEGT. The DNA for the CDR3 is TGTGCCACAGAAAGAGGGACAAAGGAGCAACATTTT. This encodes CATERGTKEQHF.

The J gene is TRBJ2-1, the V gene TRBV28; 11 nucleotides match TRBD2. This CDR3 has 14 amino acids. The germline V gene has CDR1 MDHEN and CDR2 SYDVKM. Trimming took 6 bases from V and 4 from J; bases not matched to a gene: 2. CDR3 in DNA: TGTGCCAGCAGGACTAGCGGGGCTTACAATGAGCAGTTCTTC. Translating gives CASRTSGAYNEQFF.

The sample holds one count of this clone. This chain uses TRBV19 with TRBJ2-7; 7 nucleotides match TRBD1. Trimming removed 2 bases from V and 5 bases from J; junction bases left unmatched: 9. The CDR3 length is 15 residues. Germline values: CDR1 LNHDA, CDR2 SQIVND (reference sequence). Here the CDR3 reads CASSISPGDRNEQYF. Written as DNA, the CDR3 is TGTGCCAGTAGTATAAGCCCAGGGGACAGAAACGAGCAGTACTTC.

V and J are TRBV6-5 and TRBJ2-7, with D possibly being TRBD1 (6 bases). The CDR3 has 15 residues. With 6 bases removed from V and 0 bases from J, the gap between germline ends came to 15 bases. Germline CDR1 and CDR2: MNHEY and SVGAGI. The CDR3 spells CASRSNRVSSYEQYF. For the CDR3, the DNA is TGTGCCAGCAGATCCAACAGGGTGAGCTCCTACGAGCAGTACTTC.

The rearrangement joins TRBV7-6 to TRBJ2-3; 8 bases line up with TRBD2. With 5 bases clipped from V and 2 bases from J, the junction kept 6 bases outside the gene matches. The CDR3 totals 15 residues. The germline gives CDR1 SGHVS, CDR2 FNYEAQ. The CDR3 DNA reads as TGTGCCAGCAGCAAAAGGCGGGGGGTCACAGATACGCAGTATTTT. It specifies CASSKRRGVTDTQYF.

J is TRBJ2-7 and V is TRBV6-5; a weak D match, TRBD1 (6 bases). Per germline, CDR1 MNHEY and CDR2 SVGAGI. This CDR3 has 14 residues. Trimming took 5 bases from V and 3 from J, leaving 14 bases between them. DNA of the CDR3: TGTGCCAGCAGTCCCGGGCAGGGGTTCTACGAGCAGTACTTC. Translated, it gives CASSPGQGFYEQYF.

The chain employs TRBV5-1 and TRBJ1-1; perhaps TRBD1 as D (5 bases). CDR3 length: 14 residues. V was clipped by 0 bases and J by 1 base, with 7 bases between them. CDR1 and CDR2 (germline): SGHRS, YFSETQ. The CDR3 sequence: CASSLATGNTEAFF. The DNA of the CDR3 is TGCGCCAGCAGCTTGGCCACAGGGAACACTGAAGCTTTCTTT.

In the case of this clone: One end of the junction is discordant with germline, which a read error may explain. The chain uses TRBV28 and TRBJ2-1; 12 nucleotides match TRBD2. Germline CDR1 MDHEN, CDR2 SYDVKM. The CDR3 is made up of 13 amino acids. The CDR3 reads CASSFKTSGSTIF. As DNA, the CDR3 is TGTGCCAGCAGTTTTAAGACTAGCGGGAGTACTATCTTC.

The chain couples TRBV9 to TRBJ1-1, with D uncertain. Germline V lookup: CDR1 SGDLS, CDR2 YYNGEE. The CDR3 is 13 residues long. Trimming took 4 bases from V and 1 from J, leaving 8 bases between them. For the CDR3, the DNA is TGTGCCAGCAGCATTACCGGGAACACTGAAGCTTTCTTT. The encoded protein is CASSITGNTEAFF.

This clone was counted only a few times. This chain connects TRBV6-5 to TRBJ1-2; 8 positions match TRBD1. The V gene end was trimmed by 7 bases and the J gene end by 7 bases; junction bases not matched to a gene: 11. Germline V gene data show CDR1 as MNHEY and CDR2 as SVGAGI. This CDR3 comprises 14 residues. In DNA, the CDR3 is TGTGCCAGCACCCAGCGACAGGGGCTACTTGGCTACACCTTC. Protein sequence: CASTQRQGLLGYTF.

The sample holds a few counts of this clone. V usage is TRBV28 and J usage is TRBJ2-1, with 13 bases matching TRBD2. The CDR3 runs to 14 residues. V lost 7 bases, J lost 10 bases, and 7 bases stayed unmatched. Germline V CDR1 and CDR2: MDHEN, SYDVKM. In DNA, the CDR3 is TGTGCCAGCACCCAAACACTAGCGGGAGGGGAGCAGTTCTTC. Translated, it gives CASTQTLAGGEQFF.